The sequence of this TCR beta chain was determined in a study of blood T cell repertoires in COVID-19 (dated by TCRdb to 2020 to 2022). Describing the broader study: Samples covering the acute and convalescent phases of COVID-19 were provided by collaborators in the United States, Italy and Spain. A de-identified subject ID, COVID-19 status, age in years and sex were almost always included in the sample metadata. The material from the prospective study consisted of cDNA or gDNA derived from T cells, B-cell-depleted T cells, or PBMCs. Where available, HLA class I and class II types were taken from metadata supplied by the sample provider and were not determined by assay-based typing. Deeply sampled blood TCRbeta repertoires from subjects exposed to, actively infected with, or recovered from COVID-19 were included in the dataset. Samples came from the ongoing ImmuneRACE study (first 160 participants) plus 1,254 subjects from 6 global collaborators. The repertoires were made available in a free public database intended to serve as a resource for research on the immune response to SARS-CoV-2.

The CDR3 has 16 amino acids, counting the end cysteine and phenylalanine. Just CDR3 DNA is preserved here, 48 bases in frame from base 1. V and J are trimmed by 5 bases and 3 bases, and the gene matches miss 8 bases of the junction. CDR1 and CDR2, per the germline V gene, are KGHSH and LQKENI. The collaborating institutions used their own protocols to collect whole blood in K2EDTA tubes. For TCRbeta analysis, collaborator samples were shipped as frozen whole blood, as isolated PBMCs, or as DNA extracted from either sample type. The investigation overall reported the following: The amount of clinical and demographic metadata varied by source and participant and was provided uncurated.

The immunoSEQ Assay, a bias-controlled multiplex PCR, was used to amplify TCRbeta CDR3 regions from genomic DNA. The authors' analysis ran thus. Within the assay, amplification of reference gene primers was used to estimate how many nucleated cells each sample contained. Sequence reads were collapsed and filtered to measure the absolute abundance of every unique TCRbeta CDR3 rearrangement. For each sample, productive Simpson clonality was calculated as the square root of Simpson's diversity index across productive rearrangements. The source is immuneACCESS, and TCRdb retained only in-frame sequences with V and J called. Part of the clones is not carried over; for the studies checked, unresolved V genes explain less than half of this, and the remainder is unexplained. That table furnishes V, J and clone size, whereas the DNA furnished D and trimming. Present in this sample are roughly 45,000 clones, less than 90% of which were seen just once. The leading ten clones occupy over 10% of the sample.

As to this clone: Its antigen remains undetermined. Base qualities are missing; no much larger clone stands one base away.

Sequencing input: peripheral blood. The sequence is built from TRBV18 and TRBJ2-3; TRBD2 fits 10 bases in the junction. This TCR came from a human donor in a cohort sampled during active COVID-19. The sequence in DNA is TGTGCCAGCTCATCTAGCGGGGGAGAATCTACAGATACGCAGTATTTT. This sequence encodes CASSSSGGESTDTQYF.